The present T cell receptor beta chain was sequenced within a study of blood T cell repertoires in COVID-19. About the research overall: The origin of the acute and convalescent COVID-19 samples was the United States, Italy and Spain. T cells, B-cell-depleted T cells, or PBMCs supplied cDNA or gDNA.

Trimming shortened V by 2 bases and J by 6 bases, and 5 bases separated the two germline ends. Germline V lookup: CDR1 MDHEN, CDR2 SYDVKM. The CDR3 loop spans 12 amino acids. Per the original data handling: The assay estimated nucleated cells by amplifying reference gene primers. This table comes from immunoSEQ multiplex PCR, and its TCRdb copy is limited to in-frame clones, with some not included. V and J calls and clone size follow that table, whereas D and trimming were derived from the DNA. The sample lists around 40,000 clones; around 80% were seen once. This sequence joins TRBV28 and TRBJ2-4; D possibly corresponds to TRBD1 (5 bases). The source is an elderly woman with active or convalescent COVID-19. The sequencing input was peripheral blood. The CDR3 is CASSLRGNIQYF. CDR3 nucleotide sequence: TGTGCCAGCAGTTTAAGGGGAAACATTCAGTACTTC.